A selection of T cell receptor beta chains follows, all from one sample in a study of blood T cell repertoires in COVID-19. Here immunoSEQ multiplex PCR was the method, and the copy in TCRdb shows in-frame clones only, minus some. The table records over 250,000 clones, roughly 88% of them present only once. Sequences were obtained from peripheral blood. The receptor set was obtained from a woman in her 70s with COVID-19, enrolled during active disease. Each CDR3 is given with its conserved first and last residue. A D gene is named only where the DNA matches it firmly. A row's size may be missing; if present it is once, few, many or a size class.

j_gene,d_gene,abundance,v_gene,CDR3nt,CDR3aa
TRBJ2-4,TRBD1,-,TRBV20-1,TGCAGTGCTAGAGATCTCCTAGGACAGGTCTTC,CSARDLLGQVF
TRBJ2-2,-,-,TRBV4-1,TGCGCCAGCAGCCAAGATGGGCGGGTAGGTGGGAACACCGGGGAGCTGTTTTTT,CASSQDGRVGGNTGELFF
TRBJ2-1,-,-,TRBV7-2,TGTGCCAGCAGCGGACAAATTGGGGATACTGAGCAGTTCTTC,CASSGQIGDTEQFF
TRBJ2-4,-,-,TRBV10-3,TGTGCCATCAGTGATATGCAAAACGGCAAAAACATTCAGTACTTC,CAISDMQNGKNIQYF
TRBJ2-1,-,few,TRBV19,TGTGCCAGTAGTGGTAGCGCCCGTGACGGTGAGCAGTTCTTC,CASSGSARDGEQFF
TRBJ1-1,TRBD1,-,TRBV4-1,TGCGCCAGCAGTCAGGACAGGGTAGGTACTGAAGCTTTCTTT,CASSQDRVGTEAFF
TRBJ2-1,TRBD2,few,TRBV20-1,TGCAGTGCTAGTCGCAGGCGGAGCGGGGGTGAGCAGTTCTTC,CSASRRRSGGEQFF
TRBJ1-2,-,-,TRBV5-6,TGTGCCAGCAGCCAGGGTTTTGGAAACTATGGCTACACCTTC,CASSQGFGNYGYTF
TRBJ2-1,TRBD2,-,TRBV19,TGTGCCAGTAGTGGACTAGCGGGAGCGGATGAGCAGTTCTTC,CASSGLAGADEQFF
TRBJ2-7,-,-,TRBV20-1,TGCAGTGCTCCTGACAGCTACGAGCAGTACTTC,CSAPDSYEQYF
TRBJ1-1,TRBD1,-,TRBV10-3,TGTGCCACCCACACCGGGACAGAGAACACTGAAGCTTTCTTT,CATHTGTENTEAFF
TRBJ2-5,-,-,TRBV5-1,TGCGCCAGCAGCTTGGACAGGGTTGCAGAGACCCAGTACTTC,CASSLDRVAETQYF
TRBJ2-7,-,few,TRBV30,TGTGCCTGGAGTGCAGGGACCTACGAGCAGTACTTC,CAWSAGTYEQYF
TRBJ2-2,TRBD2,-,TRBV27,TGTGCCAGCACTTCCTGGGGTAGCGGGAGTCCCGGGGAGCTGTTTTTT,CASTSWGSGSPGELFF
TRBJ2-7,TRBD1,-,TRBV5-1,TGCGCCAGCAGCGTCGGGGACAGCGAGCAGTACTTC,CASSVGDSEQYF
TRBJ1-5,-,-,TRBV27,TGTGCCAGCAGTTGGTCAGGCGACAATCAGCCCCAGCATTTT,CASSWSGDNQPQHF
TRBJ1-2,TRBD1,-,TRBV11-3,TGTGCCAGCAGCTCCGGGGCAGGGGGCTTGTTTGGCTACACCTTC,CASSSGAGGLFGYTF
TRBJ2-3,TRBD1,-,TRBV4-3,TGCGCCAGCAGCCCCGCCCCAGGGGGCCCGTCAGCAGATACGCAGTATTTT,CASSPAPGGPSADTQYF
TRBJ2-1,-,once,TRBV25-1,TGTGCCAGCAGTGAATGGGATGGCAGGGGAAGGGGTGAGCAGTTCTTC,CASSEWDGRGRGEQFF
TRBJ1-1,-,-,TRBV30,TGTGCCTGGAGTGTAAAGCGATTTACTAACACTGAAGCTTTCTTT,CAWSVKRFTNTEAFF
TRBJ2-7,TRBD1,once,TRBV5-1,TGCGCCAGCAGCTTGGGGGACAGACCCACCTACGAGCAGTACTTC,CASSLGDRPTYEQYF
TRBJ2-1,-,-,TRBV19,TGTGCCAGTCAAGGGTTAGCGAACGACTACAATGAGCAGTTCTTC,CASQGLANDYNEQFF
TRBJ1-3,TRBD1,-,TRBV5-4,TGTGCCAGCAGCTTGGGTGGGGACAGGGCTGGAAACACCATATATTTT,CASSLGGDRAGNTIYF
TRBJ2-6,TRBD1,-,TRBV29-1,TGCAGCGTTGGAGTCAGGGGGTATCATGGGGCCAACGTCCTGACTTTC,CSVGVRGYHGANVLTF
TRBJ2-3,TRBD1,-,TRBV24-1,TGTGCCACCAGTGACCCAGGACAGGGCAAATCAGATACGCAGTATTTT,CATSDPGQGKSDTQYF
TRBJ2-5,TRBD2,-,TRBV5-1,TGCGCCAGCAACCTAGCGGGAGGGGAGACCCAGTACTTC,CASNLAGGETQYF
TRBJ1-4,-,-,TRBV18,TGTGCCAGCTCTACGGGTGAAAAACTGTTTTTT,CASSTGEKLFF
TRBJ2-4,-,-,TRBV7-2,TGTGCCAGCAGCCCTGAAGTAGCCCAGAACATTCAGTACTTC,CASSPEVAQNIQYF
TRBJ2-7,TRBD1,-,TRBV13,TGTGCCAGCAGCTTAGAGTTGGCAGGGGGAATAGACGAGCAGTACTTC,CASSLELAGGIDEQYF
TRBJ2-1,-,-,TRBV21-1,TGTGCCAGCAGCAACAAATCCGGGACAGACTACAATGAGCAGTTCTTC,CASSNKSGTDYNEQFF
TRBJ2-4,TRBD2,-,TRBV3-1/TRBV3-2,TGTGCCAGCAGCCAAGAGGGGGGGCAGTACTTC,CASSQEGGQYF
TRBJ1-6,TRBD1,-,TRBV3-1/TRBV3-2,TGTGCCAGCAGCCAACGGACAGGCCATTCACCCCTCCACTTT,CASSQRTGHSPLHF
TRBJ2-7,TRBD2,-,TRBV19,TGTGCCAGTAGTATGGCAGCGGGAGGAACCTACGAGCAGTACTTC,CASSMAAGGTYEQYF
TRBJ2-7,TRBD1,few,TRBV3-1/TRBV3-2,TGTGCCAGCAGCCAAGATCCCGGTATCCCAGGGACAGGGCGATCCTACGAGCAGTACTTC,CASSQDPGIPGTGRSYEQYF
TRBJ2-3,TRBD2,-,TRBV6-5,TGTGCCAGCAGTTGGGCAGCGGGAGGTAGCACAGATACGCAGTATTTT,CASSWAAGGSTDTQYF
TRBJ2-1,TRBD2,-,TRBV2,TGTGCCAGCAGTCTTGGGACTATAGGTAATGAGCAGTTCTTC,CASSLGTIGNEQFF
TRBJ1-3,-,-,TRBV6-5,TGTGCCAGCAGTAATTCGGCCAGGGGTGGAAACACCATATATTTT,CASSNSARGGNTIYF
TRBJ2-7,TRBD1,-,TRBV4-2,TGTGCCAGCAGCCTCGAGACAGGGATCGGGGAGCAGTACTTC,CASSLETGIGEQYF
TRBJ2-4,TRBD2,-,TRBV3-1/TRBV3-2,TGTGCCAGCAGCCAAGTCGGGGTCGGGAGGGCCATTCAGTACTTC,CASSQVGVGRAIQYF
TRBJ1-3,-,-,TRBV10-3,TGTGCCATCTTCCCCGGCGAGGGCCAGTCCGGAAACACCATATATTTT,CAIFPGEGQSGNTIYF
TRBJ2-5,-,once,TRBV4-1,TGCGCCAGCAGCCAGGACAGTGAGAGGGAGACCCAGTACTTC,CASSQDSERETQYF
TRBJ2-3,-,-,TRBV30,TGTGCCTGGAGTGCTAGCACAGATACGCAGTATTTT,CAWSASTDTQYF
TRBJ2-1,-,few,TRBV9,TGTGCCAGCAGCGTAGTAAGGGGGAGGGTCGATGAGCAGTTCTTC,CASSVVRGRVDEQFF
TRBJ1-2,-,-,TRBV28,TGTGCCAGCAGGACCGGGGGGGAGGTAGTAGGCTACACCTTC,CASRTGGEVVGYTF
TRBJ1-1,-,-,TRBV7-9,TGTGCCAGCAGTCAACCAGGGCAGATCACTGAAGCTTTCTTT,CASSQPGQITEAFF
TRBJ1-1,TRBD1,-,TRBV19,TGTGCCAGTAGTAAAATCGACAGGGCAGTGAACACTGAAGCTTTCTTT,CASSKIDRAVNTEAFF
TRBJ1-5,-,-,TRBV19,TGTGCCAGTAGCGAGGACAGAAGCAATCAGCCCCAGCATTTT,CASSEDRSNQPQHF
TRBJ2-7,TRBD2,-,TRBV5-6,TGTGCCAGCAGCCCACCGGGACTAGCGGGCTCCTACGAGCAGTACTTC,CASSPPGLAGSYEQYF
TRBJ2-7,TRBD1,-,TRBV7-3,TGTGCCAGCAGCACGACAGGGGGAGGCGTGGAGCAGTACTTC,CASSTTGGGVEQYF
TRBJ1-1,TRBD1,-,TRBV11-3,TGTGCCAGCAGCTTACTTACAGGGGGGACTGAAGCTTTCTTT,CASSLLTGGTEAFF
TRBJ2-5,TRBD1,-,TRBV11-1,TGTGCCAGCAGCCCGCGGACAGGAAAGTGGGAAGAGACCCAGTACTTC,CASSPRTGKWEETQYF
TRBJ2-6,-,-,TRBV3-1/TRBV3-2,TGTGCCAGCAGCCCTCGGTACCGTTACTCTGGGGCCAACGTCCTGACTTTC,CASSPRYRYSGANVLTF